These T cell receptor beta chains were read from a single sample in a study of OX40 agonist ivuxolimab in advanced cancers. The table came from immunoSEQ multiplex PCR; TCRdb's copy has only in-frame clones and leaves some out. Among about 50,000 clones listed, 70% to 80% were seen once. The source was CD4+ or CD8+ T cells sorted from blood, collected in a trial of the OX40 agonist ivuxolimab. The receptors were sampled from an adult with an advanced solid tumor such as melanoma, head and neck, liver or kidney cancer. The CDR3 runs from the conserved cysteine through the conserved F or W.

v_call	j_call	cdr3_aa
TRBV7-7	TRBJ2-5	CASSHDTGGRKTQYF
TRBV14	TRBJ2-1	CASSLPGGPRREQFF
TRBV7-2	TRBJ2-7	CASSLPWSGRSYEQYF
TRBV6-1	TRBJ2-7	CAISEPGKGSSYEQYF
TRBV2	TRBJ2-7	CASGTLLSYEQYF
TRBV12-5	TRBJ2-1	CASGLGSGGTDSEQFF
TRBV4-2	TRBJ2-1	CASSQEGQGGYREQFF
TRBV7-3	NA	CASSLQGGSSYEQYF
TRBV28	TRBJ1-1	CASRYLSGTGGGNTEAFF
TRBV5-1	TRBJ1-3	CASSRGDTIYF
TRBV2	TRBJ2-2	CASSEASLNTGELFF
TRBV5-5	TRBJ1-5	CASSIASTGTGAWPQHF
TRBV6-6	TRBJ2-7	CASSYTLGQGIYEQYF
TRBV19	TRBJ1-5	CASTSRDRELPQHF
TRBV18	TRBJ2-7	CASSPMAGQRLSSYEQYF
TRBV7-9	TRBJ2-7	CASSGLGGGAVEQYF
TRBV10-2	TRBJ2-5	CASRSLAGVETQYF
TRBV12-2	TRBJ1-2	CASRPGTEKSYGYTF
TRBV28	TRBJ1-2	CASSSTSRAPSRGYTF
TRBV19	TRBJ2-7	CASTAGQSYEQYF
TRBV6-6	TRBJ2-7	CASSGRDSYEQYF
TRBV6-6	TRBJ1-6	CASSTIRDSPLHF
TRBV19	TRBJ1-3	CASSYNRNTIYF
TRBV7-9	TRBJ1-2	CASSFLGQGAYGYTF
TRBV4-1	TRBJ2-2	CASRREGSTGELFF
TRBV19	TRBJ2-7	CASSDQSMVQYF
TRBV12-5	TRBJ2-7	CASGRPGLAQEQYF
TRBV4-1	TRBJ2-2	CASSQVLASGRARSTGELFF
TRBV19	TRBJ2-7	CASSNPRVYYEQYF
TRBV19	TRBJ1-1	CASSMKGDTEAFF
TRBV5-1	TRBJ2-2	CASSPAPPIGELFF
TRBV11-2	TRBJ2-1	CASSLDVKYNEQFF
TRBV5-1	TRBJ1-1	CASSLGTGVATEAFF
TRBV11-2	TRBJ2-1	CASSRLEENEQFF
TRBV16	TRBJ1-5	CASSLVVSGGLLSQPQHF
TRBV5-4	TRBJ2-3	CASRSRATDTQYF
TRBV27	TRBJ1-5	CASSLSFFRGHQPQHF
TRBV15	TRBJ1-1	CATSRDSGGVNTEAFF
TRBV28	TRBJ2-2	CASSFPRSTNTGELFF
TRBV19	TRBJ1-2	CASSRRQGGRGYTF
TRBV27	TRBJ2-7	CASSSRGTRYEQYF
TRBV4-1	TRBJ2-6	CASSRTQTGARSGANVLTF
TRBV28	TRBJ2-2	CASSSSGGRTGELFF
TRBV5-3	TRBJ1-6	CARSLAGTGGATYNSPLHF
TRBV7-9	TRBJ2-5	CASSLKRSGETQYF
TRBV19	TRBJ1-2	CASSPSGGPGYTF
TRBV29-1	TRBJ1-1	CSFSLGLNTEAFF
TRBV28	TRBJ2-4	CASSLDQAKNIQYF